Each of the 6 T cell receptor beta chains below was sequenced from the same sample in a study of response to subunit inactivated influenza vaccine. TCRdb redid the calling of the RT-PCR reads with MiXCR, one entry per CDR3 protein. This sample carries fewer than 650,000 distinct CDR3 sequences, 13% of them seen once, and the ten largest clones take around 12%. The input for sequencing was PBMCs from blood, taken 45 days after vaccination. These receptors were obtained from a man aged 50 to 59 who received an inactivated influenza vaccine.

This clonotype was seen a few times. V is TRBV5-6 and J is TRBJ2-7; a possible D gene is TRBD1 (6 bases). The V and J ends lost 4 bases and 5 bases respectively, with 16 bases between them. CDR1 and CDR2 (germline): SGHDT, YYEEEE. The CDR3 loop spans 14 amino acids. CDR3 sequence: CASSPGQPPHEQYF. DNA of the CDR3: TGTGCCAGCAGCCCCGGACAGCCTCCTCACGAGCAGTACTTC.

The gene calls are TRBV9 and TRBJ2-2; a weak D match, TRBD2 (6 bases). The germline V and J ends were trimmed by 5 bases and 3 bases, with 8 bases remaining between them. The CDR3 is 13 residues long. Germline assignment: CDR1 SGDLS and CDR2 YYNGEE. In DNA, the CDR3 is TGTGCCAGCAGGGGAGGTGACACCGGGGAGCTGTTTTTT. Amino acids: CASRGGDTGELFF. The whole variable domain, remainder taken from reference TRBV9 and TRBJ2-2, is DSGVTQTPKHLITATGQRVTLRCSPRSGDLSVYWYQQSLDQGLQFLIQYYNGEERAKGNILERFSAQQFPDLHSELNLSSLELGDSALYFCASRGGDTGELFFGEGSRLTVL.

This clonotype was counted at least ten times. This rearrangement joins TRBV12-3 or TRBV12-4 to TRBJ2-1; 8 positions agree with TRBD2. The CDR3 has 16 amino acids. V shed 1 base, J shed 0 bases, and the junction held 2 bases outside the gene matches. The CDR3 DNA reads TGTGCCAGCAGTTTAGGTAGCGGGAACTCCTACAATGAGCAGTTCTTC. It specifies CASSLGSGNSYNEQFF.

This clonotype was counted between two and nine times. CDR3 nucleotides: TGTGCCAGCAGTTTCTTTGGCGGGAGAACAGATACGCAGTATTTT. Amino acid sequence: CASSFFGGRTDTQYF. This chain uses TRBV28 with TRBJ2-3; 7 bases agree with TRBD2. Losses at the gene ends were 3 bases for V and 3 bases for J; bases not matched to a gene: 6. The CDR3 extends over 15 amino acids. Germline CDR1 MDHEN, CDR2 SYDVKM. The whole variable domain, remainder taken from reference TRBV28 and TRBJ2-3, is DVKVTQSSRYLVKRTGEKVFLECVQDMDHENMFWYRQDPGLGLRLIYFSYDVKMKEKGDIPEGYSVSREKKERFSLILESASTNQTSMYLCASSFFGGRTDTQYFGPGTRLTVL.

This clonotype was found a few times. V and J are TRBV12-3 or TRBV12-4 and TRBJ2-7, with D uncertain. Trimming took off 3 bases at V and 4 bases at J, with 7 bases between the two ends. This CDR3 spans 12 amino acids. CDR3 sequence (DNA): TGTGCCAGCAGTTTCTGGGCTTACGAGCAGTACTTC. Translation gives CASSFWAYEQYF.

DNA for the CDR3: TGTGCCAGCAGCGACCGGGACGGTAACTATGGCTACACCTTC. The encoded protein is CASSDRDGNYGYTF. The V and J genes are TRBV7-9 and TRBJ1-2, with D maybe TRBD1 (5 bases). V was cut by 5 bases and J by 1 base, with 11 bases left in between. The germline V gene encodes CDR1 SEHNR and CDR2 FQNEAQ (reference sequence). The CDR3 extends over 14 amino acids. Using reference TRBV7-9 and TRBJ1-2 for the parts outside the CDR3, the full variable domain is DTGVSQNPRHKITKRGQNVTFRCDPISEHNRLYWYRQTLGQGPEFLTYFQNEAQLEKSRLLSDRFSAERPKGSFSTLEIQRTEQGDSAMYLCASSDRDGNYGYTFGSGTRLTVV.